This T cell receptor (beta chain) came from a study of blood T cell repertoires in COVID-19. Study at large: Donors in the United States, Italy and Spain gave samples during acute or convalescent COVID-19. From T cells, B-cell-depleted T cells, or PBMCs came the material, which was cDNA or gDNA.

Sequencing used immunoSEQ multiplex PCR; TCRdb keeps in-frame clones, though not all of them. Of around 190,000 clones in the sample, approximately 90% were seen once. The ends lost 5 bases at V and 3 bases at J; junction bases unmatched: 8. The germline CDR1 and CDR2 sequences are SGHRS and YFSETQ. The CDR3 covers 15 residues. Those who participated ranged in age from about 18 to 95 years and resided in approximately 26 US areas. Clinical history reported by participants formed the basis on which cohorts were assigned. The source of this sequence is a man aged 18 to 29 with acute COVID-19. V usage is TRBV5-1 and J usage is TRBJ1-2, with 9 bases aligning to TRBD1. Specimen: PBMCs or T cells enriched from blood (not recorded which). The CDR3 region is CASSSGQGNYYGYTF. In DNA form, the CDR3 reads TGCGCCAGCAGTTCCGGACAGGGGAACTACTATGGCTACACCTTC.